Reported below is one T cell receptor (beta chain). What this receptor recognizes is not known. No much larger clonotype is one base removed from it; base qualities were not supplied. These data are taken from a study of cytomegalovirus exposure and HLA in healthy donors (dated by TCRdb to the late 2010s). Regarding the study in general: According to an earlier analysis of 550 to 700 of the donors, 200 million or so T cells yielded 117 million unique TCR beta sequences and about 300 Gb of sequence data. An early release covering around 630 HLA-typed donors comprised 300 to 350 gigabases of sequencing data and tens of millions of unique TCR sequences. The genetic ancestry cluster associated with self-reported Caucasian donors included 81% of the approximately 410 genotyped donors. The study aimed to test whether cataloging public T cell receptors could reveal signatures of past pathogen exposure. The study used immunosequencing to profile the T cell repertoires of 670 or so subjects and linked those repertoires to cytomegalovirus serostatus. Besides the first cohort of 550 to 750 subjects, a separate validation cohort made up of roughly 120 different subjects was used. High-throughput TCR immunosequencing, statistical association of individual TCRs with disease status, and machine learning were combined to predict cytomegalovirus infection status. In a later analysis, previously published TCR beta repertoires from 670 or so donors were re-analyzed and high-resolution HLA genotyping was added so that TCR occurrence patterns could be studied. Rather than drawing on any new phenotypic data, the later analysis identified candidate immune exposures from TCR beta sequences and the way those sequences occurred across donors. An earlier analysis of 587 of the donors used high-throughput TCR beta sequencing to judge whether each TCR beta V gene segment behaved as functional or pseudogenic. Donor age, sex, ethnicity and CMV serostatus were compiled alongside the repertoire data. A later genetic analysis used genome-wide SNP genotypes for about 60% of the roughly 700 donors, treating that subset as a discovery cohort. Every repertoire in the discovery cohort had been generated on one and the same sequencing platform. Class I and class II HLA loci were covered by the typing at four-digit resolution. Typing coverage differed by locus: A, B, C, DRB1 and DQB1 were typed in about 620-630 donors, DQA1 in approximately 520, DPA1 in 600 to 610, and DPB1 in approximately 450. A handful of DR-DQ haplotypes were handled as single units for association and clustering because linkage in the cohort was strong. On average, roughly 240,000 unique TCR beta nucleotide sequences were sequenced per donor among more than 350 genotyped donors of the cohort, with around 19% of those sequences being non-productive. Study-level results and caveats: In a later genetic analysis, fewer N-insertions in productive TCRs were reported among donors in an Asian-associated ancestry cluster than the roughly 700-donor mean. In an earlier analysis of some 500 of the donors, most TCR beta V segments appeared in productive rearrangements about 87% or about 30% of the time, broadly matching IMGT annotations. A total of 164 TCR beta chains were listed by the study as associated with cytomegalovirus. A later analysis reported that several top co-occurrence clusters appeared linked to parvovirus B19, influenza, CMV and Epstein-Barr virus. A few of the identified cytomegalovirus-associated TCR beta chains were confirmed in vitro to be specific for cytomegalovirus antigens. In a later analysis, TCR association rates were found to vary across HLA loci, with the most associated TCRs seen for DRB1 alleles and the fewest for HLA-C alleles. While some public TCRs were present in many individuals, most TCR sequences turned up only very rarely across donors. The cohort was sequenced for TCR beta chains only, and without alpha or paired-chain data the features that could be detected were limited. Assigning TCR associations to individual alleles was difficult when HLA alleles, especially DR and DQ, strongly co-occurred. It was suggested by the authors that the approach could potentially be generalized to other disease states and immunological phenotypes. CMV serostatus was the only immune exposure information available for the cohort. The presence/absence analyses assumed that sequencing depth was roughly uniform across donors, and that assumption may not be true. V-gene and J-gene trimming of TCR beta chains was associated with a missense DCLRE1C variant in a later genetic analysis, and the association was replicated in an independent cohort. Some 15 rarely observed V segments, including chromosome 9 orphons, were excluded from the earlier analysis of almost 600 of the donors because counts were too low. At a false discovery rate of 0.05, a later analysis linked fewer than 20,000 TCR beta sequences to specific HLA alleles. In a later analysis, HLA-associated TCR beta chains were found to be more clonally expanded and to have lower generation probabilities than equally common non-associated chains. A further reported finding was that TCR beta sequences accurately predicted the HLA-A and HLA-B alleles for most subjects in the first cohort. The 87-base-pair reads could not distinguish some IMGT-functional V segments, including TRBV6-2 and TRBV6-3, so those segments were excluded. Because some donors lacked HLA typing at each locus, the association tests relied only on the typed subset. According to a later analysis, most CMV-associated TCR beta chains appeared to be HLA-restricted, and the HLA associations seemed to be driven largely by CMV exposure. A cluster of highly shared sequence variants was judged likely to represent a technical artifact of the sequencing pipeline. Linkage disequilibrium might explain the correlated functional status among segregating V segments, but an unknown experimental factor could not be ruled out. Cytomegalovirus status was reported to be diagnosed by the classifier with high specificity and sensitivity in both the original and validation cohorts.

The library relied on the immunoSEQ multiplex PCR assay. The multiplex PCR relied on a mix of 60 forward primers for TCR Vbeta segments and 13 reverse primers for TCR Jbeta segments. Amplification of the CDR3 region of rearranged TCR beta genes was performed with a multiplex PCR assay on genomic DNA. The Illumina HiSeq System was used to sequence the amplified TCR beta libraries as 87-base-pair reads. Processing in the source paper ran as follows. Across the roughly 700 repertoires, a later analysis counted tens of millions of unique TCR beta chains, around 11 million of which were shared by at least two donors. Raw reads were error-corrected and collapsed into unique sequences with a nearest-neighbor algorithm that merged closely related sequences to remove PCR and sequencing errors. To assign V, D and J gene segments, CDR3 sequences were aligned to IMGT reference sequences. For a sequence to be retained, at least a six-nucleotide match to both a V gene segment and a J gene segment was required. A rearrangement counted as productive if the CDR3 had no stop codons and remained in frame with V and J, and every other rearrangement counted as non-productive. Following IMGT convention, CDR3 was defined as the stretch from the second conserved V-encoded cysteine up to the conserved J-encoded phenylalanine. The earlier analysis of 450 to 750 of the donors excluded any sequence lacking an unambiguous match to a single V gene segment. In an earlier analysis of 450 to 750 of the donors, a V segment was called functional when productive rearrangements were above 56.7%, and segregating when the standard deviation between donors exceeded 5%. To diagnose cytomegalovirus status from the catalog of TCR beta chain sequences, a statistical classification framework was built. V and J gene assignment, in a later analysis, came from comparing TCR nucleotide sequences with IMGT/GENE-DB human TR gene sequences. The TCRdist pipeline was used in a later analysis to assign CDR3 sequences and most-parsimonious VDJ recombination scenarios. In a later analysis, each TCR beta chain was defined by its CDR3 amino acid sequence together with its V-gene family, and reads without a unique V-gene family were excluded. As a way to deal with suspected cross-contamination and a sequencing artifact, a later analysis dropped over 550 nucleotide sequences that were highly shared and had low generation probability. A later analysis calculated a clonal expansion index for each public chain from normalized within-repertoire ranks of inferred template counts. In a later analysis, generation probabilities were computed with a VDJ recombination model fitted to out-of-frame rearrangements, and the resulting probabilities were checked against IGoR. In a later analysis, TCR-TCR, TCR-HLA and TCR-CMV co-occurrence was scored with hypergeometric tests, and a repertoire-size bias correction was applied to TCR pairs. To estimate false discovery rates, a later analysis permuted the HLA or CMV assignments 20 times. A later analysis grouped co-occurring TCRs with DBSCAN, adding TCRdist sequence similarity when clustering within HLA-allele-positive subsets. Repertoires with fewer than 30,000 or more than 120,000 public chains were left out of co-occurrence clustering, as were five repertoires with anomalous nucleotide sharing. Drawn from immuneACCESS, this table holds only the in-frame rearrangements with V and J called that TCRdb kept. Clones are partly lost; checked studies trace under half to an unresolved V gene and leave the rest unexplained. The D gene and trimming were derived from the DNA, and the V and J assignments and clone size from that table. The sample records approximately 140,000 clones, 70% to 80% of which are singletons. Approximately 2.9% of the sample is in the top ten clones.

The CDR3 measures 14 amino acids from cysteine to phenylalanine. The sequence is cut down to CDR3 DNA, 42 bases in frame from base 1. CDR1 and CDR2 are drawn from the germline V gene: SGHVS, FNYEAQ. The cohort comprised 550 to 700 healthy bone marrow donors. All cohort members were sampled while nominally healthy, although unrecorded immune exposures were likely present. CMV serostatus was recorded as positive for some 300 and negative for 352 of the 666 cohort members, whereas no CMV serostatus was recorded for the donor in question. Every donor gave a peripheral blood sample, and the peripheral blood mononuclear cells from that sample were used for TCR beta sequencing. The Qiagen DNeasy Blood Extraction Kit was used to extract genomic DNA from the blood cell samples.

This clonotype was sampled from a human donor in good health. The rearrangement joined TRBV7-6 to TRBJ2-5; 9 of the junction bases match TRBD1. The assigned J gene may be wrong: the sequence end matches TRBJ2-7 better. Sequences were obtained from PBMCs. The CDR3 amino acid sequence is: CASSLETGGYEQYF. The sequence in DNA is TGTGCCAGCAGCTTAGAGACAGGGGGCTACGAGCAGTACTTC.